Below, one T cell receptor beta chain is given with its context. What it recognizes is unknown. Germline CDR1 and CDR2: MDHEN and SYDVKM. CDR3 length: 14 amino acids. V was trimmed by 5 bases and J by 5 bases, leaving 15 bases between them. These data come from a study of T cells in localized non-small cell lung cancer. Study-wide points: Paired adjacent lung recovered a median roughly 56 of the top 100 tumor clones.

Data came from immunoSEQ multiplex PCR; TCRdb stores just in-frame clones and leaves some out. Among around 79,000 clones listed, around three quarters were seen once. The gene calls are TRBV28 and TRBJ1-1; D call uncertain. This clonotype originated in a man aged 35 to 69 with stage II squamous cell lung carcinoma. This specimen was PBMCs, taken before any cancer treatment. This CDR3 is CASSPPRGGTEAFF. The CDR3 nucleotides read TGTGCCAGCAGTCCCCCGCGGGGTGGTACTGAAGCTTTCTTT. Combining the CDR3 with reference TRBV28 and TRBJ1-1 gives the whole variable domain DVKVTQSSRYLVKRTGEKVFLECVQDMDHENMFWYRQDPGLGLRLIYFSYDVKMKEKGDIPEGYSVSREKKERFSLILESASTNQTSMYLCASSPPRGGTEAFFGQGTRLTVV.